This T cell receptor beta chain is drawn from a study of T cells in Graves' hyperthyroidism and ophthalmopathy. Exclusion of patients followed from uncontrolled infection, other autoimmune disease, pregnancy or lactation. The CDR3 covers 13 residues. Unmatched junction bases numbered 4, after V lost 4 bases and J lost 2 bases. Germline CDR1 is SQVTM and CDR2 is ANQGSEA. This clonotype was seen ten or more times. Its specificity is unknown. Using RNA transcripts as the source, TCR beta CDR3 regions were amplified. TCR CDR3 underwent first-round RT-PCR with the HTBI primer set. From the multiplex PCR reads, TCRdb called clonotypes with MiXCR, one entry per CDR3 protein. The sample lists about 600,000 distinct CDR3 sequences; 12% to 15% were seen once. Study conclusions and caveats: In the blood, most expanded thyroid clonotypes above 0.001 appeared as well.

The clonotype originates from a woman under 30 with Graves' ophthalmopathy. The chain carries TRBV29-1 and TRBJ2-7, with TRBD2 matching over 8 bases. The sequenced sample consisted of blood. CDR3 sequence reads: CSVALADPYEQYF. The CDR3 DNA sequence: TGCAGCGTTGCACTAGCGGACCCCTACGAGCAGTACTTC.